Listed here is a single TCR beta chain. Its antigen remains unidentified. The data derive from a study of T cell clonality in common variable immunodeficiency. All CVID subjects were on immunoglobulin replacement for at least one year. Generated by immunoSEQ multiplex PCR, the TCRdb table keeps only in-frame clones and is missing some. In all, the sample yields 15,000 to 17,000 clones. Study conclusions and caveats: In common variable immunodeficiency, TCR beta chains reportedly carried fewer deletions and N-nucleotide insertions.

Sequencing input: peripheral blood mononuclear cells. This TCR was recovered from a human donor with common variable immunodeficiency.

The sequenced part of the CDR3 DNA is TGTGCCAGTAGCGACAAGAGCTATAATTCACCC. Translated, it gives CASSDKSYNSP. The full CDR3 protein is CASSDKSYNSPLHF. The chain is built from TRBV19 and TRBJ1-6, with D hard to call. Read data end 3 residues before the CDR3 end; the end is taken from the germline J gene. The CDR3 has 14 amino acids. V was shortened by 6 bases and J by 3 bases, with 9 bases between the two germline ends. Germline V CDR1 and CDR2: LNHDA, SQIVND (reference sequence).